These 17 T cell receptor beta chains share one sample of origin, sequenced in a study of type 1 regulatory T cells. General study findings and limits: Compared with non-Tr1 cells, Tr1 cells showed a narrower TCR repertoire.

These TCRs' antigens remain unknown. From the reads, TCRdb called clonotypes with MiXCR, one entry per CDR3 protein. The sample holds about 69,000 distinct CDR3 sequences, about 20% seen once. Sequencing used cultured type 1 regulatory T (Tr1) cells, either the whole culture or a sorted fraction (not recorded which). The receptors were sampled from a human donor in good health.

As for this clonotype: One junction end does not reproduce the germline sequence, and a read error may be involved. This chain joins TRBV20-1 and TRBJ2-1; D not resolved. Per the germline V gene, CDR1 is DFQATT and CDR2 is SNEGSKA (reference sequence). The CDR3 consists of 12 residues. The CDR3 bases are TGCAGTGCTGGAGACTGGTACAATGAGCAGTTCTTC. Residues: CSAGDWYNEQFF.

This chain connects TRBV5-1 to TRBJ1-2; the D gene is possibly TRBD1 (5 bases). V dropped 0 bases and J dropped 1 base, with 13 bases sitting between them. The germline V gene has CDR1 SGHRS and CDR2 YFSETQ. The length of the CDR3 is 16 residues. CDR3 sequence reads: CASSLEVGALNYGYTF. The CDR3 coding sequence is TGCGCCAGCAGCTTGGAGGTCGGGGCCCTTAACTATGGCTACACCTTC.

This clonotype has more than one count but fewer than ten. CDR3: CSVVGSRERAGELFF. The CDR3, as DNA: TGCAGCGTTGTCGGGTCGCGGGAGAGGGCCGGGGAGCTGTTTTTT. The rearrangement links TRBV29-1 to TRBJ2-2, with 7 bases identical to TRBD2. Germline CDR1 and CDR2: SQVTM and ANQGSEA. The CDR3 is 15 residues long. J was trimmed by 6 bases and V by 4 bases; bases with no gene match: 11.

The CDR3: CSARGLRPLGSEQYF. CDR3 DNA sequence: TGCAGTGCTAGAGGTCTCCGCCCCCTGGGGAGCGAGCAGTACTTC. V and J are TRBV20-1 and TRBJ2-7; D is perhaps TRBD2 (5 bases). The germline V gene encodes CDR1 DFQATT and CDR2 SNEGSKA (reference sequence). V lost 1 base, J lost 6 bases, and 19 bases lay in between. This CDR3 comprises 15 residues.

This clonotype was seen only a few times. V is TRBV7-9 and J is TRBJ1-2; tentatively, D is TRBD1 (5 bases). The length of the CDR3 is 17 residues. CDR1 is SEHNR, CDR2 FQNEAQ, per germline (reference sequence). V lost 2 bases and J lost 1, with 17 bases in between. The DNA of the CDR3 is TGTGCCAGCAGCTTAATGGGACGGATTTCTTTTAACTATGGCTACACCTTC. This encodes CASSLMGRISFNYGYTF.

This chain links TRBV9 with TRBJ2-1; 12 bases are shared with TRBD2. V lost 2 bases, J lost 2 bases, and 5 bases stayed unmatched. The CDR3 extends over 17 amino acids. Germline CDR1 reads SGDLS; CDR2 reads YYNGEE. The CDR3 DNA is TGTGCCAGCAGCGTGGAACTAGCGGGAGGCGCCTACAATGAGCAGTTCTTC. It is translated as CASSVELAGGAYNEQFF.

This clonotype was recorded a few times. This CDR3 reads CASSLSRNSYNEQFF. The CDR3 nucleotides are TGTGCCAGCAGCCTGTCAAGGAACTCCTACAATGAGCAGTTCTTC. The V call is TRBV5-4, the J call TRBJ2-1; D not resolved. Germline V gene lookup returns CDR1 SGHNT and CDR2 YYREEE (reference sequence). CDR3 length equals 15 residues. V was shortened by 4 bases and J by 0 bases, with 11 bases between the two germline ends.

The rearrangement uses TRBV19 and TRBJ1-5; D ambiguous. V lost 5 bases and J 4 bases, leaving 6 bases between the germline ends. Germline V gene data show CDR1 as LNHDA and CDR2 as SQIVND (reference sequence). The CDR3 length is 12 residues. The CDR3 DNA reads as TGTGCCAGTAGTCAGCGAAATCAGCCCCAGCATTTT. Amino acid sequence: CASSQRNQPQHF.

This clonotype was picked up a small number of times. This sequence joins TRBV7-6 and TRBJ2-7, with D possibly being TRBD2 (6 bases). Per germline, CDR1 SGHVS and CDR2 FNYEAQ. The length of the CDR3 is 15 residues. Trimming took off 5 bases at V and 4 bases at J, with 18 bases between the two ends. The CDR3 loop reads CASSPTLGRLYEQYF. As DNA, the CDR3 is TGTGCCAGCAGCCCGACCCTCGGGAGACTGTACGAGCAGTACTTC.

This clonotype was picked up a small number of times. This rearrangement joins TRBV25-1 to TRBJ1-4, with a possible D match to TRBD1 (6 bases). The CDR3 totals 14 residues. Trimming removed 6 bases at V and 8 bases at J, with 16 bases between. Germline V CDR1 and CDR2: MGHDK, SYGVNS. The CDR3 DNA follows: TGTGCCAGCAGCGACACTACCACAGGGGAAAAACTGTTTTTT. Protein: CASSDTTTGEKLFF.

The chain employs TRBV6-1 and TRBJ2-3; perhaps TRBD1 as D (6 bases). V lost 4 bases, J lost 5 bases, and 7 bases lay in between. The germline V gene encodes CDR1 MNHNS and CDR2 SASEGT. The CDR3 is 12 residues long. The CDR3 DNA sequence: TGTGCCAGCAGTGGGGGGCAAGATACGCAGTATTTT. Residues: CASSGGQDTQYF.

There are a few counts of this clonotype. This chain connects TRBV5-1 to TRBJ2-1; maybe TRBD2 (6 bases). CDR3 length: 15 residues. Germline CDR1 is SGHRS and CDR2 is YFSETQ. V lost 1 base, J lost 4 bases, and 12 bases lay in between. As DNA, the CDR3 is TGCGCCAGCAGCTTGCAGCCGGGAGCGTACAATGAGCAGTTCTTC. Protein sequence: CASSLQPGAYNEQFF.

The chain links TRBV5-1 to TRBJ2-7; 10 bases fit TRBD2. J was trimmed by 1 base and V by 3 bases; bases with no gene match: 10. The V gene's germline CDR1 is SGHRS and CDR2 YFSETQ. This CDR3 is 17 amino acids long. CDR3: CASSSPSGSIGSYEQYF. The CDR3 nucleotides read TGCGCCAGCAGCTCGCCTAGCGGGAGCATTGGGTCCTACGAGCAGTACTTC.

This sequence joins TRBV30 and TRBJ1-2; 9 positions agree with TRBD1. This CDR3 contains 14 residues. In germline, CDR1 is GTSNPN, CDR2 SVGIG (reference sequence). With V trimmed by 6 bases and J by 4 bases, 9 bases remained unmatched. For the CDR3, the DNA is TGTGCCTGCCTAGGGACAGGGAGGGTCTATGGCTACACCTTC. Amino acids: CACLGTGRVYGYTF.

This clonotype was observed a few times. The chain carries TRBV10-2 and TRBJ2-1, with D perhaps TRBD2 (6 bases). Germline V gene sequence: CDR1 WSHSY, CDR2 SAAADI. V was clipped by 2 bases and J by 8 bases, with 16 bases between them. The CDR3 runs to 15 residues. The CDR3 reads CASSEVSGLGYEQFF. The CDR3 nucleotides are TGCGCCAGCAGTGAGGTTAGCGGCCTTGGGTATGAGCAGTTCTTC.

The gene calls are TRBV18 and TRBJ1-2; a possible D gene is TRBD1 (5 bases). Germline V gene data show CDR1 as KGHSH and CDR2 as LQKENI. The V and J ends lost 4 bases and 0 bases respectively, with 18 bases between them. The CDR3 consists of 17 residues. In nucleotides, the CDR3 is TGTGCCAGCTCACAGAAGAAACGGGACCAAGCTAACTATGGCTACACCTTC. Its translation is CASSQKKRDQANYGYTF.

The chain has TRBV12-3 or TRBV12-4 and TRBJ2-3, with 8 bases that match TRBD2. The CDR3 is made up of 15 amino acids. V dropped 4 bases and J dropped 1; count of bases not matched to a gene: 4. CDR3 sequence: CASSSSGLGTDTQYF. CDR3 DNA: TGTGCCAGCAGTTCTAGCGGGCTTGGCACAGATACGCAGTATTTT.